The clone carrying this T cell receptor (beta chain) was found many times. Its antigen is not identified. The sample originates from a study of identical twins. Carrying unique molecular identifiers, the cDNA also gained a universal primer site through template switching. TCRdb reanalysed the 5' RACE reads using MiXCR and keeps one entry per CDR3 protein. There are 350,000 to 400,000 distinct CDR3 sequences in the sample; 7% to 9.5% occur only once, and approximately 9.3% lies in the top ten. Study findings and constraints: Not following the same donors, the study drew its conclusions from cross-sectional statistical analysis. Alpha sequences that were out-of-frame and twin-shared showed an excess of low generation probability.

V was pared by 3 bases and J by 3 bases, with 17 bases of the junction left unmatched. The CDR3 totals 18 residues. Specimen: naive T cells sorted from blood. This TCR came from a woman in her forties or fifties in good health. The rearrangement uses TRBV12-3 or TRBV12-4 and TRBJ2-7; 7 bases are shared with TRBD1. The CDR3 reads CASSFPGTAECRVYEQYV. CDR3 DNA: TGTGCCAGCAGTTTCCCGGGGACAGCAGAATGCCGGGTCTACGAGCAGTACGTC.